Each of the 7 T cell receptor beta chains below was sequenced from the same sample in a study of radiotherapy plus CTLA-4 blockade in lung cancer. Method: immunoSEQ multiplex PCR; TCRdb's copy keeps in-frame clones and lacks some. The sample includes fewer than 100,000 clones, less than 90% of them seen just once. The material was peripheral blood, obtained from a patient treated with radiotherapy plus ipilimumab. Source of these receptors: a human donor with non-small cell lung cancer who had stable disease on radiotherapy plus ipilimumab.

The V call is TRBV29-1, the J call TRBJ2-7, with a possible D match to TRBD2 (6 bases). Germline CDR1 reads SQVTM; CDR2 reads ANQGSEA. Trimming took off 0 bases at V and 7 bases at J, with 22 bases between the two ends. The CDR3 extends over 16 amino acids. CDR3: CSVEDTPGGFWGEQYF. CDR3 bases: TGCAGCGTTGAAGATACGCCCGGGGGTTTTTGGGGGGAGCAGTACTTC.

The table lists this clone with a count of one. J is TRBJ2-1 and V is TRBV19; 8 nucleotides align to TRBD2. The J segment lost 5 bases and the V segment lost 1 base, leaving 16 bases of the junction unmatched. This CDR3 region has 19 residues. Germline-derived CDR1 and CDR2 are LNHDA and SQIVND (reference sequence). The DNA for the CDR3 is TGTGCCAGTAGTATAGCTCTAGCGGGCCGCATAAGGGGGAACAATGAGCAGTTCTTC. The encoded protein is CASSIALAGRIRGNNEQFF.

In DNA, the CDR3 is TGTGCCAGCAGCGTAACCGGTAGCTCCTATAATTCACCCCTCCACTTT. The encoded protein is CASSVTGSSYNSPLHF. The chain joins TRBV9 to TRBJ1-6; D gene unclear. This CDR3 has 16 amino acids. With 1 base removed from V and 0 bases from J, the gap between germline ends came to 8 bases. Germline V gene lookup returns CDR1 SGDLS and CDR2 YYNGEE. The complete variable domain, with remaining parts taken from reference TRBV9 and TRBJ1-6, reads DSGVTQTPKHLITATGQRVTLRCSPRSGDLSVYWYQQSLDQGLQFLIQYYNGEERAKGNILERFSAQQFPDLHSELNLSSLELGDSALYFCASSVTGSSYNSPLHFGNGTRLTVT.

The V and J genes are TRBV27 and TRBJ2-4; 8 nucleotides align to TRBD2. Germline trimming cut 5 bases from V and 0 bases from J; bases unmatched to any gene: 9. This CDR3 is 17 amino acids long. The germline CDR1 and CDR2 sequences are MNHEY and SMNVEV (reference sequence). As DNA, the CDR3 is TGTGCCAGCAGTACTTCTCTACTAGCGGTAGCCAAAAACATTCAGTACTTC. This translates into CASSTSLLAVAKNIQYF.

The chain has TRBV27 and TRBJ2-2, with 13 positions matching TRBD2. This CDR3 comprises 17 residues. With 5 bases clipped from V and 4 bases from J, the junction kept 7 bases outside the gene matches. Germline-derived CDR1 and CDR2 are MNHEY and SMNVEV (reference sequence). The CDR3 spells CASSPPRTSGSTGELFF. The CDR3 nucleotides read TGTGCCAGCAGTCCTCCCCGGACTAGCGGGAGCACCGGGGAGCTGTTTTTT.

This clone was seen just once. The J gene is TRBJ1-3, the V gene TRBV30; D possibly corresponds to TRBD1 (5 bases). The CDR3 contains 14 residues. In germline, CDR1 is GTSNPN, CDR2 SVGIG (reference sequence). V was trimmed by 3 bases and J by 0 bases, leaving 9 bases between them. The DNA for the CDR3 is TGTGCCTGGAGACTGGGGGTCTCTGGAAACACCATATATTTT. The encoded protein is CAWRLGVSGNTIYF.

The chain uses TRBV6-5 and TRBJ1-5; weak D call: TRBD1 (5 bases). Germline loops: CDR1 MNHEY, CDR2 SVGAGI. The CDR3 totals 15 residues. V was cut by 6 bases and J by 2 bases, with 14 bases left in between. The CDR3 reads CASSPRGPGNQPQHF. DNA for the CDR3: TGTGCCAGCAGCCCTAGGGGTCCAGGCAATCAGCCCCAGCATTTT.